This T cell receptor beta chain originates from a study of T-cell reconstitution after alpha-beta-depleted transplantation in children. Study outcomes and limitations: About two months after transplant, alpha-beta T cells reportedly came from several hundred expanded graft clones. Newly generated T cells supplied most T-cell counts and diversity one year post-transplant. Surviving recipient cells, namely T cells and thymic progenitors, were the source of high day-60 TCRbeta diversity in some patients.

In germline, CDR1 is PRHDT, CDR2 FYEKMQ (reference sequence). V lost 4 bases and J 5 bases, leaving 8 bases between the germline ends. There are 12 residues in the CDR3. Unique molecular identifiers were built into the TCRbeta library. TCRdb independently ran MiXCR on the PCR reads; one entry per CDR3 protein. The sample holds some 190,000 distinct CDR3 sequences, roughly 11% seen once. This clonotype has at least ten counts. Its antigen is unknown. Here the sequenced sample was PBMCs, taken before TCRalphabeta/CD19-depleted stem cell transplant. This sequence originates from a boy aged 2 to 10 with acute myeloid leukemia, due to receive a stem cell transplant. J is TRBJ1-2 and V is TRBV13; D is unresolved. This chain's CDR3 is CASSSGQYGYTF. The CDR3 DNA follows: TGTGCCAGCAGCTCCGGTCAATATGGCTACACCTTC.